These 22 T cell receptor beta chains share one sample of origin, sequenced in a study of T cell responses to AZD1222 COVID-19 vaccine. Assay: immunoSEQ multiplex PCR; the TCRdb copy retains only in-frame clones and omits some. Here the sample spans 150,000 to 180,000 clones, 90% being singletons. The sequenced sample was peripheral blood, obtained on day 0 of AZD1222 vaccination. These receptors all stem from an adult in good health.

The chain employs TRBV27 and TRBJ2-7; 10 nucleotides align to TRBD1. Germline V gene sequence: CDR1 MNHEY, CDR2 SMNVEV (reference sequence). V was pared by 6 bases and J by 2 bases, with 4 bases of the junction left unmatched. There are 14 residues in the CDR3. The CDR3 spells CASRWTGGPYEQYF. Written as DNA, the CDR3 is TGTGCCAGCAGGTGGACAGGGGGGCCCTACGAGCAGTACTTC.

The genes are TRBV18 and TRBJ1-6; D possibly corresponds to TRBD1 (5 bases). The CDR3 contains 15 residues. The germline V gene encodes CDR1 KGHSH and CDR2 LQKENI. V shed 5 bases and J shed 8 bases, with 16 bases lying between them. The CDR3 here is CASSDQGRDYSPLHF. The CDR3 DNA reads TGTGCCAGCTCAGATCAGGGACGGGACTATTCACCCCTCCACTTT.

Written as DNA, the CDR3 is TGTGCCAGCAGTATAGACGGCGGAAACACCATATATTTT. Protein: CASSIDGGNTIYF. The chain employs TRBV12-3 or TRBV12-4 and TRBJ1-3; no reliable D call. Trimming stripped 5 bases from V and 4 bases from J, with 9 bases between. The CDR3 has 13 amino acids.

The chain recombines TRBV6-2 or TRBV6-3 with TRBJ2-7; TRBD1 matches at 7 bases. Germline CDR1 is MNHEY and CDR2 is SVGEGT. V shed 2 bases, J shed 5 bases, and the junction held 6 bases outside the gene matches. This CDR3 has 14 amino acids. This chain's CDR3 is CASSYETGYNEQYF. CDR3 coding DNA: TGTGCCAGCAGTTACGAGACAGGGTACAACGAGCAGTACTTC.

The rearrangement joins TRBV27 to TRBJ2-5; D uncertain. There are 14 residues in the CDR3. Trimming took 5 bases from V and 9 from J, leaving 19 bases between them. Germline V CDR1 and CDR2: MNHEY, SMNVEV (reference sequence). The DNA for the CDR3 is TGTGCCAGCAGTCCGATCCTAGGCCAGAAGGCCCAGTACTTC. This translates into CASSPILGQKAQYF.

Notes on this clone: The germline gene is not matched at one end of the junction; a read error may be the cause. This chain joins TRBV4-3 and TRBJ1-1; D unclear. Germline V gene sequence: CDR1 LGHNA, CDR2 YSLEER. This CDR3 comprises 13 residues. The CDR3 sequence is CASSQGRTTEAFF. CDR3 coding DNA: TGCGCCAGCAGTCAAGGAAGAACCACTGAAGCTTTCTTT.

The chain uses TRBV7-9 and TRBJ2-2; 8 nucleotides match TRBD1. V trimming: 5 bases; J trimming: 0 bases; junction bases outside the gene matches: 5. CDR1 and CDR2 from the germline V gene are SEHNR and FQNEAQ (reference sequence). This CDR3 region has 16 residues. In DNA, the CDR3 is TGTGCCAGCAGCCGACAGGGGCTGGCGAACACCGGGGAGCTGTTTTTT. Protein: CASSRQGLANTGELFF.

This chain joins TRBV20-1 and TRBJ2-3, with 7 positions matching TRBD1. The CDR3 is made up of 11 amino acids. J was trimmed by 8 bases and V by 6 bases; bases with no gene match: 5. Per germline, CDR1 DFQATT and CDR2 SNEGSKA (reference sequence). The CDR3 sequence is CSAEGQTTQYF. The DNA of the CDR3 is TGCAGTGCCGAGGGACAGACTACGCAGTATTTT.

The CDR3 region has the DNA TGTGCCAGCAGCCACCCACCTCACAGGGAGCCCAGGGATACGCAGTATTTT. Its translation is CASSHPPHREPRDTQYF. This chain links TRBV3-1 (or the pseudogene TRBV3-2) with TRBJ2-3; tentative D call: TRBD1 (6 bases). The CDR3 loop spans 17 amino acids. Germline CDR1 is LGHDT and CDR2 is YNNKEL (reference sequence). The V end lost 3 bases, the J end lost 6 bases, and 22 bases lay between the germline ends.

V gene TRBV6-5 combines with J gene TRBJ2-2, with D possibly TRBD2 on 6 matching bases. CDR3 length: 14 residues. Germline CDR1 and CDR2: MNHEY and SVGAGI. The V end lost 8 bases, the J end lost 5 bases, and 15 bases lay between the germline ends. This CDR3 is CASGRLAETGELFF. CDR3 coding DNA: TGTGCCAGCGGGAGGCTAGCTGAAACCGGGGAGCTGTTTTTT.

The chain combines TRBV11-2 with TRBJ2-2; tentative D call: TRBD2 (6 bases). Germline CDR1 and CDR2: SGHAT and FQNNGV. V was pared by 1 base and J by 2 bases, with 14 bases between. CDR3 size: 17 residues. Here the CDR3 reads CASSLVGGYQNTGELFF. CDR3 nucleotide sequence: TGTGCCAGCAGCTTAGTCGGAGGGTATCAAAACACCGGGGAGCTGTTTTTT.

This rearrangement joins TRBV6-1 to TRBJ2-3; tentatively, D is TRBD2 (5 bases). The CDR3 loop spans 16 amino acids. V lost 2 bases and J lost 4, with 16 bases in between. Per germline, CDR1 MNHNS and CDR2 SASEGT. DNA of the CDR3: TGTGCCAGCAGTGAATTGCCGGGAATCACAGCAGATACGCAGTATTTT. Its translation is CASSELPGITADTQYF.

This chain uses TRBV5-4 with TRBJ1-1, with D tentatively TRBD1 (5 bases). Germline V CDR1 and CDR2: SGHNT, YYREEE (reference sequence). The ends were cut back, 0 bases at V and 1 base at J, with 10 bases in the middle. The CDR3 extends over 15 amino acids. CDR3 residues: CASSLATGRNTEAFF. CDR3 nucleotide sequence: TGTGCCAGCAGCTTGGCCACGGGACGGAACACTGAAGCTTTCTTT.

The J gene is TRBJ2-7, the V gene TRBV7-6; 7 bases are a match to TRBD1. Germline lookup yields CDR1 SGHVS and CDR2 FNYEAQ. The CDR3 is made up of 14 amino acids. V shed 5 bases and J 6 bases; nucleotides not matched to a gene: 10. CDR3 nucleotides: TGTGCCAGCAGCCCTAATCAAAACAGGGGCGAGCAGTACTTC. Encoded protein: CASSPNQNRGEQYF.

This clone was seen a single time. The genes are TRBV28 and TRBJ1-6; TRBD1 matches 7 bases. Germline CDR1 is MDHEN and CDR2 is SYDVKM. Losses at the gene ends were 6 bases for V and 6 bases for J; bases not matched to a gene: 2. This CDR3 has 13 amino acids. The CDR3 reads CASSGTVNSPLHF. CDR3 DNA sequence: TGTGCCAGCAGCGGGACAGTTAATTCACCCCTCCACTTT.

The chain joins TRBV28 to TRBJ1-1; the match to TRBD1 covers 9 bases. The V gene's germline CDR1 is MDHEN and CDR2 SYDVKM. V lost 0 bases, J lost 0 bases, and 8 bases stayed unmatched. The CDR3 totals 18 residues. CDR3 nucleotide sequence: TGTGCCAGCAGTTTATGGACAGGGGGAGCTTTGATGAACACTGAAGCTTTCTTT. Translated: CASSLWTGGALMNTEAFF.

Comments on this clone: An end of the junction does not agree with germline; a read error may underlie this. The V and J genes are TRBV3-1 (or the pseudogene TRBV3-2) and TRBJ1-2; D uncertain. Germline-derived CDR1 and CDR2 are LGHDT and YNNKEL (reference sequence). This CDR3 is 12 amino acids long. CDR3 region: CASSKDFYGYTF. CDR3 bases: TGTGCCAGCAGCAAAGACTTCTATGGCTACACCTTC.

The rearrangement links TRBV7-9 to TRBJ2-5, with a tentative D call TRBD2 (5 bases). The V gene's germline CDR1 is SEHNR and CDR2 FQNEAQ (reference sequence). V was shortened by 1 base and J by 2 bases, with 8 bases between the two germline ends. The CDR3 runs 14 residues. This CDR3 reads CASSLDGEQETQYF. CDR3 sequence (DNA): TGTGCCAGCAGCTTAGACGGGGAACAAGAGACCCAGTACTTC.

The CDR3 spells CASSGPGVWRTPSTHGEQFF. The CDR3 coding sequence is TGTGCCAGCAGCGGCCCTGGGGTCTGGCGAACTCCCTCCACTCATGGTGAGCAGTTCTTC. This chain links TRBV21-1 with TRBJ2-1. TRBV21-1 is a pseudogene. The CDR3 covers 20 residues.

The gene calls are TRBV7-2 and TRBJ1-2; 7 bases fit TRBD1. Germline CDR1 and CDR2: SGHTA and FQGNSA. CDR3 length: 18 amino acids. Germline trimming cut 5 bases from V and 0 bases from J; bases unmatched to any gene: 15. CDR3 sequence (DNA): TGTGCCAGCAGCCCCCTGCCCGGGACAGCGACGTCTAACTATGGCTACACCTTC. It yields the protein CASSPLPGTATSNYGYTF.

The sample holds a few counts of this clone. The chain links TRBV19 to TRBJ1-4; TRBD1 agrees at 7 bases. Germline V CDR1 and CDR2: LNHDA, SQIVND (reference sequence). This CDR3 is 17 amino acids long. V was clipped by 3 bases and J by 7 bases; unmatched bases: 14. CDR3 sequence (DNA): TGTGCCAGTAGTATCTACCCCAACAGGGGAGGCAGTGAAAAACTGTTTTTT. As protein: CASSIYPNRGGSEKLFF.

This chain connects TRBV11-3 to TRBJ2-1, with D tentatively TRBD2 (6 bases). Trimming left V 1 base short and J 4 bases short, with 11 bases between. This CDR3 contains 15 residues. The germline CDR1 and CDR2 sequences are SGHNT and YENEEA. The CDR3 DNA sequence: TGTGCCAGCAGCTTAGTGGGGACTTCATACAATGAGCAGTTCTTC. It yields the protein CASSLVGTSYNEQFF.